These 15 T cell receptor beta chains originate from one sample sequenced in a study of blood T cell dynamics during melanoma immunotherapy. Clones were read by immunoSEQ multiplex PCR, and TCRdb kept only the in-frame ones, dropping some. This sample carries some 25,000 clones, around 88% of them seen once, and the ten largest clones take 4% to 6%. Time point here: pre-treatment baseline. The input for sequencing was blood, taken from a patient treated with checkpoint blockade. Receptors originate from a human donor with melanoma.

The CDR3 DNA sequence: TGTGCCAGCACAAGGACAGGGGGGACGTTTGGCTACACCTTC. Translating it yields CASTRTGGTFGYTF. This chain links TRBV28 with TRBJ1-2; 10 bases agree with TRBD1. The CDR3 sequence is 14 residues long. Germline V lookup: CDR1 MDHEN, CDR2 SYDVKM. V trimming: 7 bases; J trimming: 7 bases; junction bases outside the gene matches: 9.

In its sample, this clone was seen once. The junction does not match germline at one end; this may be a read error. The chain links TRBV7-3 to TRBJ2-7; perhaps TRBD1 as D (5 bases). The CDR3 covers 15 residues. Germline V gene sequence: CDR1 SGHTA, CDR2 FQGTGA. This CDR3 is CASSLGFQGSHEQYF. The CDR3 coding sequence is TGTGCCAGCAGCTTAGGTTTTCAGGGCTCCCACGAGCAGTACTTC.

The chain uses TRBV7-3 and TRBJ2-5; D is possibly TRBD1 (5 bases). This CDR3 comprises 13 residues. Germline CDR1 is SGHTA and CDR2 is FQGTGA. Trimming shortened V by 6 bases and J by 1 base, and 9 bases separated the two germline ends. In nucleotides, the CDR3 is TGTGCCAGCAGTCAGGGTGTCCAAGAGACCCAGTACTTC. Residues: CASSQGVQETQYF. The full variable domain, with the rest looked up from reference TRBV7-3 and TRBJ2-5, is GAGVSQTPSNKVTEKGKYVELRCDPISGHTALYWYRQSLGQGPEFLIYFQGTGAADDSGLPNDRFFAVRPEGSVSTLKIQRTERGDSAVYLCASSQGVQETQYFGPGTRLLVL.

The chain has TRBV2 and TRBJ2-1; D remains unclear. Germline V gene sequence: CDR1 SNHLY, CDR2 FYNNEI. The CDR3 has 14 residues. V was trimmed by 8 bases and J by 6 bases, leaving 17 bases between them. CDR3 coding DNA: TGTGCCAGCTCGACTCCCCCAACTCTCAATGAGCAGTTCTTC. It yields the protein CASSTPPTLNEQFF.

This chain connects TRBV11-2 to TRBJ2-1; D unresolved. CDR1 is SGHAT, CDR2 FQNNGV, per germline. V lost 6 bases and J 0 bases, leaving 12 bases between the germline ends. This CDR3 contains 15 residues. The CDR3 DNA sequence: TGTGCCAGCAGACCTCTACAAGGCTCCTACAATGAGCAGTTCTTC. The encoded protein is CASRPLQGSYNEQFF.

This clone was seen a single time. The chain recombines TRBV2 with TRBJ1-4; 10 bases agree with TRBD1. After removal of 6 bases from V and 10 bases from J, the junction contained 11 bases not matched to a gene. Germline V gene sequence: CDR1 SNHLY, CDR2 FYNNEI. The CDR3 is 15 residues long. Written as DNA, the CDR3 is TGTGCCAGCAGCCCCGACAGGGGGCGCCGTGTAAAACTGTTTTTT. Translated, it gives CASSPDRGRRVKLFF.

The V call is TRBV27, the J call TRBJ2-2, with D perhaps matching TRBD1 (6 bases). V gave up 3 bases and J gave up 1 base, with 9 bases separating them. This CDR3 has 15 residues. Germline lookup yields CDR1 MNHEY and CDR2 SMNVEV (reference sequence). Written as DNA, the CDR3 is TGTGCCAGCAGTTTTTTAGGGGGGAACACCGGGGAGCTGTTTTTT. Translated: CASSFLGGNTGELFF.

This clone has just one count. The chain combines TRBV29-1 with TRBJ2-2; the D gene is possibly TRBD2 (6 bases). The CDR3 has 14 amino acids. V lost 3 bases to trimming and J lost 4 bases, with 12 bases between them. Germline CDR1 SQVTM, CDR2 ANQGSEA. CDR3 nucleotides: TGCAGCGTTGACGGCGGGGATGTCACCGGGGAGCTGTTTTTT. Translating gives CSVDGGDVTGELFF.

The J gene is TRBJ2-3, the V gene TRBV9; a weak D match, TRBD2 (5 bases). Germline CDR1 is SGDLS and CDR2 is YYNGEE. CDR3 size: 15 residues. Trimming removed 0 bases at V and 2 bases at J, with 10 bases between. Here the CDR3 reads CASSVVSSPTDTQYF. The CDR3 nucleotides are TGTGCCAGCAGCGTAGTTTCTAGCCCCACAGATACGCAGTATTTT.

The chain carries TRBV11-2 and TRBJ2-7; possible D gene TRBD1, 5 bases. The CDR3 runs to 13 residues. Germline V gene lookup returns CDR1 SGHAT and CDR2 FQNNGV. V lost 1 base to trimming and J lost 4 bases, with 8 bases between them. This chain's CDR3 is CASSLVQGYEQYF. CDR3 nucleotides: TGTGCCAGCAGCTTAGTGCAGGGTTACGAGCAGTACTTC.

The chain uses TRBV7-9 and TRBJ2-1, with 8 bases lining up with TRBD2. Germline values: CDR1 SEHNR, CDR2 FQNEAQ (reference sequence). Trimming at V came to 5 bases and at J to 6 bases, leaving 12 bases not matched to a gene. The CDR3 spans 16 residues. The CDR3 DNA reads TGTGCCAGCAGCAACCGGGAGGGGTATGGTCTCAATGAGCAGTTCTTC. Amino acid sequence: CASSNREGYGLNEQFF.

Here the CDR3 DNA reads TGTGCCAGCAGTTTGACCGAAGGCACATGGCAGCCCCAGCATTTT. This gives the protein CASSLTEGTWQPQHF. V and J are TRBV28 and TRBJ1-5; D call uncertain. The CDR3 is 15 amino acids. The V end was cut by 3 bases, the J end by 7 bases, with 16 bases between. Per the germline V gene, CDR1 is MDHEN and CDR2 is SYDVKM.

The V call is TRBV9, the J call TRBJ2-1, with 11 bases aligning to TRBD2. Germline CDR1 is SGDLS and CDR2 is YYNGEE. With 2 bases clipped from V and 3 bases from J, the junction kept 4 bases outside the gene matches. This CDR3 spans 16 amino acids. The CDR3 sequence: CASSVSGTSGYNEQFF. Here the CDR3 DNA reads TGTGCCAGCAGCGTGTCCGGGACTAGCGGCTACAATGAGCAGTTCTTC.

The chain couples TRBV6-5 to TRBJ2-2; the D is unclear. The CDR3 is made up of 13 amino acids. CDR1 MNHEY and CDR2 SVGAGI come from the germline V gene. V lost 5 bases to trimming and J lost 6 bases, with 10 bases between them. CDR3 coding DNA: TGTGCCAGCAGTGGTTTACGGGCCGGGGAGCTGTTTTTT. Translating gives CASSGLRAGELFF.

The chain has TRBV15 and TRBJ1-4, with D tentatively TRBD1 (6 bases). Per germline, CDR1 LNHNV and CDR2 YYDKDF (reference sequence). This CDR3 has 16 amino acids. V lost 1 base and J lost 6, with 15 bases in between. The CDR3 is CATSRGVSGEYEKLFF. CDR3 bases: TGTGCCACCAGCAGAGGCGTGTCAGGGGAGTATGAAAAACTGTTTTTT.